A single sample is the source of the 17 T cell receptor beta chains below, sequenced in a study of blood T cell repertoires in COVID-19. The repertoire was sequenced with immunoSEQ multiplex PCR; TCRdb's copy has only in-frame clones and lacks some. The sample has around 200,000 clones, around 84% seen once. Sample: peripheral blood. These receptors were taken from a woman of 80 years or more with active or convalescent COVID-19.

The gene calls are TRBV6-5 and TRBJ2-1; D is perhaps TRBD1 (7 bases). Trimming removed 4 bases at V and 3 bases at J, with 13 bases between. The CDR3 runs to 15 residues. Germline V gene sequence: CDR1 MNHEY, CDR2 SVGAGI. The CDR3 region is CASSSQGGHYNEQFF. DNA of the CDR3: TGTGCCAGCAGTTCCCAGGGGGGCCACTACAATGAGCAGTTCTTC.

The rearrangement uses TRBV15 and TRBJ1-5; weak D call: TRBD1 (6 bases). V was shortened by 2 bases and J by 5 bases, with 13 bases between the two germline ends. CDR3 size: 15 residues. Germline lookup yields CDR1 LNHNV and CDR2 YYDKDF (reference sequence). DNA of the CDR3: TGTGCCACCAGCAGATCCCGGGACAACTATCAGCCCCAGCATTTT. This encodes CATSRSRDNYQPQHF.

The rearrangement joins TRBV6-2 or TRBV6-3 to TRBJ2-5, with D maybe TRBD2 (7 bases). V was clipped by 2 bases and J by 4 bases, with 14 bases between them. The CDR3 runs to 15 residues. CDR1 is MNHEY and CDR2 is SVGEGT in the germline V gene. The DNA of the CDR3 is TGTGCCAGCAGTTACATCGGGGGGCGAAGAGAGACCCAGTACTTC. This codes for CASSYIGGRRETQYF.

The rearrangement joins TRBV2 to TRBJ2-7, with 13 bases identical to TRBD2. CDR3 length: 15 amino acids. Trimming at V came to 5 bases and at J to 6 bases, leaving 7 bases not matched to a gene. Germline CDR1 reads SNHLY; CDR2 reads FYNNEI. This CDR3 is CASSKGLAGMGEQYF. CDR3 bases: TGTGCCAGCAGTAAGGGACTAGCGGGGATGGGCGAGCAGTACTTC.

V is TRBV20-1 and J is TRBJ2-1, with TRBD2 matching 16 bases. This CDR3 spans 20 amino acids. Trimming at V came to 3 bases and at J to 0 bases, leaving 11 bases not matched to a gene. Looked up from germline, CDR1 is DFQATT and CDR2 is SNEGSKA (reference sequence). The CDR3 here is CSASRVLGTSGGASYNEQFF. DNA for the CDR3: TGCAGTGCTAGTAGGGTTTTAGGGACTAGCGGGGGGGCCTCCTACAATGAGCAGTTCTTC.

The chain links TRBV4-1 to TRBJ2-7; 7 bases align to TRBD1. From germline, CDR1 is MGHRA and CDR2 YSYEKL. Trimming at V came to 3 bases and at J to 5 bases, leaving 10 bases not matched to a gene. CDR3 length: 15 amino acids. CDR3 bases: TGCGCCAGCAGCCACCCCAGACAGGGCGGCGACGAGCAGTACTTC. Translation gives CASSHPRQGGDEQYF.

J is TRBJ1-2 and V is TRBV7-9; TRBD1 aligns across 7 bases. The germline V gene has CDR1 SEHNR and CDR2 FQNEAQ (reference sequence). The CDR3 has 12 residues. The J segment lost 6 bases and the V segment lost 5 bases, leaving 3 bases of the junction unmatched. Here the CDR3 reads CASSRGQDGYTF. CDR3 sequence (DNA): TGTGCCAGCAGCCGAGGACAGGATGGCTACACCTTC.

This clone has a handful of counts. The CDR3 sequence is CASSYRFLSYEQYF. Here the CDR3 DNA reads TGTGCCAGCAGCTACAGGTTCTTATCCTACGAGCAGTACTTC. The chain carries TRBV7-8 and TRBJ2-7; a weak D match, TRBD1 (5 bases). The CDR3 extends over 14 amino acids. V gave up 4 bases and J gave up 1 base, with 11 bases separating them. Germline lookup yields CDR1 SGHVS and CDR2 FQNEAQ.

The chain is built from TRBV15 and TRBJ2-2, with D possibly matching TRBD2 (6 bases). The V gene's germline CDR1 is LNHNV and CDR2 YYDKDF (reference sequence). The germline V and J ends were trimmed by 7 bases and 0 bases, with 15 bases remaining between them. The CDR3 is 16 amino acids. This chain's CDR3 is CATTTRRITNTGELFF. CDR3 nucleotide sequence: TGTGCCACCACGACTAGGAGGATTACGAACACCGGGGAGCTGTTTTTT.

This clone was counted between two and nine times. The rearrangement joins TRBV10-3 to TRBJ1-3; 8 bases agree with TRBD1. Germline V gives CDR1 ENHRY, CDR2 SYGVKD. The CDR3 has 15 amino acids. After removal of 11 bases from V and 0 bases from J, the junction contained 9 bases not matched to a gene. CDR3 sequence reads: CAPQGEVNSGNTIYF. The CDR3 nucleotides read TGTGCCCCACAGGGGGAGGTTAACTCTGGAAACACCATATATTTT.

J is TRBJ1-2 and V is TRBV28; possible D gene TRBD1, 5 bases. Trimming shortened V by 4 bases and J by 5 bases, and 14 bases separated the two germline ends. The CDR3 totals 14 residues. The germline V gene encodes CDR1 MDHEN and CDR2 SYDVKM. The DNA for the CDR3 is TGTGCCAGCAGTTCCCGGGGGGGGATATATGGCTACACCTTC. Its translation: CASSSRGGIYGYTF.

The chain links TRBV5-1 to TRBJ2-7; 7 bases align to TRBD2. Germline-derived CDR1 and CDR2 are SGHRS and YFSETQ. This CDR3 is 15 amino acids long. V lost 0 bases, J lost 2 bases, and 5 bases stayed unmatched. The CDR3 DNA reads as TGCGCCAGCAGCTTGGGACTAGCTTCTGCCTACGAGCAGTACTTC. Translated, it gives CASSLGLASAYEQYF.

This rearrangement joins TRBV13 to TRBJ1-1, with TRBD1 matching 7 bases. J lost 3 bases, V lost 2 bases, and 3 bases had no gene match. The CDR3 covers 14 residues. CDR1 and CDR2 (germline): PRHDT, FYEKMQ (reference sequence). In nucleotides, the CDR3 is TGTGCCAGCAGCTTAAGGGGGCCCTACACTGAAGCTTTCTTT. It yields the protein CASSLRGPYTEAFF.

This chain uses TRBV18 with TRBJ2-3; 8 bases fit TRBD1. Trimming took 6 bases from V and 4 from J; bases not matched to a gene: 3. This CDR3 has 13 amino acids. Germline CDR1 is KGHSH and CDR2 is LQKENI. The CDR3 DNA is TGTGCCAGCTCTCAGACAGGGGCAGATACGCAGTATTTT. It encodes CASSQTGADTQYF.

This clone is a singleton in its sample. The V call is TRBV28, the J call TRBJ1-2; a possible D gene is TRBD1 (5 bases). Trimming stripped 4 bases from V and 4 bases from J, with 16 bases between. Germline V gene lookup returns CDR1 MDHEN and CDR2 SYDVKM. This CDR3 spans 15 amino acids. The CDR3 loop reads CASSSQPRAAYGYTF. CDR3 DNA: TGTGCCAGCAGTTCACAGCCCAGGGCGGCCTATGGCTACACCTTC.

The chain employs TRBV20-1 and TRBJ2-3; D gene ambiguous. Germline CDR1 DFQATT, CDR2 SNEGSKA (reference sequence). The CDR3 sequence is 14 residues long. V lost 3 bases, J lost 5 bases, and 15 bases lay in between. CDR3 coding DNA: TGCAGTGCTAGTCCCCCCTCCTACGGAGATACGCAGTATTTT. Translating it yields CSASPPSYGDTQYF.

The chain employs TRBV28 and TRBJ2-5, with 8 positions matching TRBD1. After removal of 2 bases from V and 3 bases from J, the junction contained 5 bases not matched to a gene. The CDR3 length is 15 residues. CDR1 is MDHEN, CDR2 SYDVKM, per germline. The CDR3 DNA reads as TGTGCCAGCAGTTTAAGTAGGACAGGGAAAGAGACCCAGTACTTC. This encodes CASSLSRTGKETQYF.